The source of this T cell receptor (beta chain) is a study of blood T cells in healthy people across ages. The people who gave samples were healthy Caucasians from Russia, aged roughly 6 to 100. Germline V gene sequence: CDR1 DFQATT, CDR2 SNEGSKA (reference sequence). Trimming took off 4 bases at V and 2 bases at J, with 15 bases between the two ends. This CDR3 contains 14 residues. This clonotype was detected a few times. Its antigen is not identified. The use of a sample-barcoded 5' primer and a J-beta primer mix characterized a second PCR of roughly 7 to 12 cycles. TCRdb itself ran the 5' RACE reads through MiXCR, one entry per CDR3 protein. The repertoire consists of about 1,500,000 distinct CDR3 sequences, with 42% occurring once and the leading ten covering roughly 7.9%. General study findings and limits: PBMC samples, being unsorted, prevented any conclusive comparison of naive and antigen-experienced cells.

The chain carries TRBV20-1 and TRBJ2-7, with D unresolved. The specimen was blood. This receptor was obtained from a woman between 18 and 29 years old in good health. The CDR3 DNA sequence: TGCAGTGCTAATACCGACCAAGCAGCCTACGAGCAGTACTTC. Amino acids: CSANTDQAAYEQYF.